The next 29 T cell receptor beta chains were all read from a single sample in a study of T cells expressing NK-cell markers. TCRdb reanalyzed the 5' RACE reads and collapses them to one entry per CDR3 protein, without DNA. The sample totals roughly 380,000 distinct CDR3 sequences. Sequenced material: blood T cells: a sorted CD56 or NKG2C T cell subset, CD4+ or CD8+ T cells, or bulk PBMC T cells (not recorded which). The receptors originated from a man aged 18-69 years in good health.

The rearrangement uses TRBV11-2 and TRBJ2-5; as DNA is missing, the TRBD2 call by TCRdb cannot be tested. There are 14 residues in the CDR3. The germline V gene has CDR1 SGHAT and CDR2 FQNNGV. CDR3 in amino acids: CASSLFASVETQYF. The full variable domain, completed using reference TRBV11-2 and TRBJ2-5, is EAGVAQSPRYKIIEKRQSVAFWCNPISGHATLYWYQQILGQGPKLLIQFQNNGVVDDSQLPKDRFSAERLKGVDSTLKIQPAKLEDSAVYLCASSLFASVETQYFGPGTRLLVL.

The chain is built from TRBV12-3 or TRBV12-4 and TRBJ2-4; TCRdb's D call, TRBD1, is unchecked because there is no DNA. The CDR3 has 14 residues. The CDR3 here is CASSGGTIKNIQYF.

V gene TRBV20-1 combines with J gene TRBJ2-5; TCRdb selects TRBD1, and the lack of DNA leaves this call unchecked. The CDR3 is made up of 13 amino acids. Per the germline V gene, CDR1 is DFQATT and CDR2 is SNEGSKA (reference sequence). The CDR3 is CSAGTPGYGTQYF.

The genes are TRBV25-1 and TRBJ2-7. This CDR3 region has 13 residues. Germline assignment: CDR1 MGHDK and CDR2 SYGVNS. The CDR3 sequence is CASRQIDSYEQYF.

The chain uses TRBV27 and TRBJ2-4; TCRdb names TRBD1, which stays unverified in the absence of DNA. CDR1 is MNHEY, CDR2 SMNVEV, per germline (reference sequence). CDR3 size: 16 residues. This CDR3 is CASSLSLTGVKNIQYF.

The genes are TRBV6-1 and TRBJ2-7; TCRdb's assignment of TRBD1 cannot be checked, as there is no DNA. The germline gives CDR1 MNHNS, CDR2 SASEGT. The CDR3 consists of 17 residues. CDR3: CASSEEQGGRQRYEQYF.

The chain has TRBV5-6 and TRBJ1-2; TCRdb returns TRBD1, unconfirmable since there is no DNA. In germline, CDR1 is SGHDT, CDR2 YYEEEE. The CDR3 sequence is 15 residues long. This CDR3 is CASSSSRGFGLGYTF.

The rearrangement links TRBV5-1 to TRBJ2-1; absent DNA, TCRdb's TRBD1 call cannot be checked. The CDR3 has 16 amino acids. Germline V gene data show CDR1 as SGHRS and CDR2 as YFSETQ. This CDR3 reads CASSRKGGTGGHEQFF.

The CDR3 protein is CSALSWGSTYEQYF. This chain uses TRBV20-1 with TRBJ2-7. There are 14 residues in the CDR3. Germline-derived CDR1 and CDR2 are DFQATT and SNEGSKA (reference sequence).

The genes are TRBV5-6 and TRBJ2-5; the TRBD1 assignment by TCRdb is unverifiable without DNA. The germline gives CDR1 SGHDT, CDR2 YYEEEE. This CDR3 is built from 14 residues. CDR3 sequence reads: CASSLKGSRKTQYF.

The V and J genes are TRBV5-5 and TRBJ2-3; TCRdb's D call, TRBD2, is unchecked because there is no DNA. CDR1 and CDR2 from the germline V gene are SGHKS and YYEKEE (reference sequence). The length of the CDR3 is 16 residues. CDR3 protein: CASSLGGLALTDTQYF.

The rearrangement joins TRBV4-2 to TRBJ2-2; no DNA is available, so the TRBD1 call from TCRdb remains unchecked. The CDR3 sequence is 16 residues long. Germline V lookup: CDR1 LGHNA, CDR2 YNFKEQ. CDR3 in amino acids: CASSQGGAGYTGELFF.

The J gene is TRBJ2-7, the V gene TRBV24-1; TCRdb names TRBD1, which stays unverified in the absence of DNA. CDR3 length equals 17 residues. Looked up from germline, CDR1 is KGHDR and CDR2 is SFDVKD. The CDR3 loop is CATSDPRAGRYSYEQYF.

The CDR3: CASSLRGRYEQFF. The chain links TRBV11-2 to TRBJ2-1. From germline, CDR1 is SGHAT and CDR2 FQNNGV. This CDR3 has 13 residues.

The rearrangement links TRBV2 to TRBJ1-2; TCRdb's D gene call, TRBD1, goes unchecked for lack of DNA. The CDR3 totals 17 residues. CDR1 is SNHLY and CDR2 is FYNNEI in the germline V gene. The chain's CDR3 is CASIRSRGGESNYGYTF.

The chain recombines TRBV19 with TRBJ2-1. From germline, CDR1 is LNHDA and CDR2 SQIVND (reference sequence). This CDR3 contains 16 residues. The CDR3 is CASSPERERIYNEQFF.

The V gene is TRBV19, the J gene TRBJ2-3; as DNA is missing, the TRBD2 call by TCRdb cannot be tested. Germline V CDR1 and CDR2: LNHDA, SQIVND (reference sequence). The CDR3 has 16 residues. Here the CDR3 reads CASSIGPSGGSDTQYF.

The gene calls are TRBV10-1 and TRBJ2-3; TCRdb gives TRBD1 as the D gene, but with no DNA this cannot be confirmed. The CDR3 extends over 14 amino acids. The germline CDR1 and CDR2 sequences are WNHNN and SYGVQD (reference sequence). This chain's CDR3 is CASPGETSTDTQYF.

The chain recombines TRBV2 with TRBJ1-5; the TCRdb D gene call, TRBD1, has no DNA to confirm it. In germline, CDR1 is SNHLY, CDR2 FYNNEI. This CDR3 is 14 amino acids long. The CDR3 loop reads CASSEDRWNQPQHF.

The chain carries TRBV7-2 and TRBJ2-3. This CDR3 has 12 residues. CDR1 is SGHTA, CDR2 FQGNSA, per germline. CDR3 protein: CASSLEARPQYF.

CDR3 in amino acids: CASRQGSRVDSPLHF. V gene TRBV7-2 combines with J gene TRBJ1-6; lacking DNA, the TRBD1 call made by TCRdb goes unchecked. The CDR3 contains 15 residues. The V gene's germline CDR1 is SGHTA and CDR2 FQGNSA.

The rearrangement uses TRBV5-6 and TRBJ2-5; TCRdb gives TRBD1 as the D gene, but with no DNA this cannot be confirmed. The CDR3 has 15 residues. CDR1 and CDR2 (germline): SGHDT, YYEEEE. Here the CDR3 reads CASRMAGATKETQYF.

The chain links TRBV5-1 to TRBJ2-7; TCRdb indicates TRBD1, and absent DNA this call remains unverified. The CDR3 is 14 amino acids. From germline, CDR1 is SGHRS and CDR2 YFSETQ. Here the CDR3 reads CASSPDGVPYEQYF. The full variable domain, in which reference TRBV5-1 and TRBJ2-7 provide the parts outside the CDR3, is KAGVTQTPRYLIKTRGQQVTLSCSPISGHRSVSWYQQTPGQGLQFLFEYFSETQRNKGNFPGRFSGRQFSNSRSEMNVSTLELGDSALYLCASSPDGVPYEQYFGPGTRLTVT.

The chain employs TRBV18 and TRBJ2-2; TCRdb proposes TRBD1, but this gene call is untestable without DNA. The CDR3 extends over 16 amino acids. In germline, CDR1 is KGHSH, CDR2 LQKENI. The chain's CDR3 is CASSPPGQGFTGELFF.

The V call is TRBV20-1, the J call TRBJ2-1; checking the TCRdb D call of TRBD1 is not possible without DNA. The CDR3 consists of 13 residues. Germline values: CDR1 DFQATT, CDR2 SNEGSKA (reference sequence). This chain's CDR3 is CSAPDRGYNEQFF.

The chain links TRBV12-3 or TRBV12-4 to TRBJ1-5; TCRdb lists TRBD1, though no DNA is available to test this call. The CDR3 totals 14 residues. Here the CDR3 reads CASSLGTGNQPQHF.

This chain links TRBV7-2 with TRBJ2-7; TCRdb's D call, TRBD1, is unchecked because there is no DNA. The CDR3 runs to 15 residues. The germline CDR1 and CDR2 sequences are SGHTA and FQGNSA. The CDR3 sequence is CASSPRTGGRYEQYF.

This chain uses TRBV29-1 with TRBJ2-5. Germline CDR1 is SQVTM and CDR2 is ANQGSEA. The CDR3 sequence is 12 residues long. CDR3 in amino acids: CSGALQAETQYF.

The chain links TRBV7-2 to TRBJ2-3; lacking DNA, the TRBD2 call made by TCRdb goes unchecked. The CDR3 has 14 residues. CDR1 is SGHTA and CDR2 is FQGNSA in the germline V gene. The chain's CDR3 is CASSSRTYGDTQYF.